The present TCR beta chain was sequenced within a study of chemoradiotherapy in HPV16-positive cancers. The study's findings and limits: Candidate HPV-specific clones and E7-related TCR motifs grew in tumor during treatment.

Profiling relied on immunoSEQ multiplex PCR, and the TCRdb table lists in-frame clones only, not all of them. The sample has roughly 34,000 clones, around 80% seen once. In its sample, this clone was seen once. The target antigen is unknown. This CDR3 contains 12 residues. The germline CDR1 and CDR2 sequences are MGHDK and SYGVNS. V dropped 4 bases and J dropped 5 bases, with 8 bases sitting between them. The sequence was obtained from a human donor with HPV-associated anogenital cancer. The starting material was blood, obtained from a patient who underwent chemoradiotherapy. V is TRBV25-1 and J is TRBJ1-1; D may be TRBD1 (5 bases). The CDR3 spells CASSGGSTEAFF. The CDR3 DNA sequence: TGTGCCAGCAGTGGGGGGTCTACTGAAGCTTTCTTT.